The clone carrying this T cell receptor beta chain was picked up one time. Trimming shortened V by 3 bases and J by 0 bases, and 8 bases separated the two germline ends. Germline V gene sequence: CDR1 SGHVS, CDR2 FNYEAQ. CDR3 length equals 15 residues. This entry comes from a study of cytomegalovirus exposure and HLA in healthy donors. Use of 60 Vbeta and 13 Jbeta primers characterized the PCR. TCRdb keeps only in-frame clones here, not all; method: immunoSEQ multiplex PCR. The repertoire holds 120,000 or so clones, with approximately 68% as singletons. The sequencing sample was made of PBMCs. The chain is built from TRBV7-6 and TRBJ2-2; D perhaps matches TRBD2 (6 bases). The TCR sequence derives from a man aged 25 to 45 in good health and CMV-seropositive. For the CDR3, the DNA is TGTGCCAGCAGCTTTTGGGGGGCGAACACCGGGGAGCTGTTTTTT. Its translation is CASSFWGANTGELFF.